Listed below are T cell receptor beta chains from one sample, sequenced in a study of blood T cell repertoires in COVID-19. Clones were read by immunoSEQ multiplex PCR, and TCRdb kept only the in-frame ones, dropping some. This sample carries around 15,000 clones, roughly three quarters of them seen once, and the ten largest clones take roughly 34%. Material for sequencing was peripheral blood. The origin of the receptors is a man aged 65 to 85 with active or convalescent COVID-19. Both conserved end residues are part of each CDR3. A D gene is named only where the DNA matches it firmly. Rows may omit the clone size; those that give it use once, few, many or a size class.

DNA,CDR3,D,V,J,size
TGTGCCAGCTCGCGGACAGGTCAGGAGGAAAAACTGTTTTTT,CASSRTGQEEKLFF,TRBD1,TRBV18,TRBJ1-4,.
TGTGCCTGGAAAGACAGGGGGATGACTGAAGCTTTCTTT,CAWKDRGMTEAFF,TRBD1,TRBV30,TRBJ1-1,.
TGTGCCACCAGTGTCGGCTATGGCTACACCTTC,CATSVGYGYTF,.,TRBV24-1,TRBJ1-2,few
TGTGCCAGCAGCTTGGAGGGACAGGGCCCCTGGAACACTGAAGCTTTCTTT,CASSLEGQGPWNTEAFF,TRBD1,TRBV5-4,TRBJ1-1,.
TGTGCCAGCAGCTTAGGGGCCACTGAGCAGTTCTTC,CASSLGATEQFF,.,TRBV11-3,TRBJ2-1,.
TGTGCCAGCAGTTCAATACAACAGGGGGCGTACGAGCAGTACTTC,CASSSIQQGAYEQYF,TRBD1,TRBV28,TRBJ2-7,.
TGTGCCAGCAGCGTAGCTTTGGGAGGGGATTATGGCTACACCTTC,CASSVALGGDYGYTF,.,TRBV9,TRBJ1-2,few
TGTGCCAGCTCCGCCTATTTTAAAGAGACCCAGTACTTC,CASSAYFKETQYF,.,TRBV18,TRBJ2-5,.
TGTGCCAGCAGCCAGAGGAATTCACCCCTCCACTTT,CASSQRNSPLHF,.,TRBV14,TRBJ1-6,.
TGTGCCGCACGGGGGGGGCTTGGGAACACTGAAGCTTTCTTT,CAARGGLGNTEAFF,.,TRBV27,TRBJ1-1,.
TGTGCCAGCAGTGAAGCTAGCGGGTATCAAGCTTTCTTT,CASSEASGYQAFF,.,TRBV6-1,TRBJ1-1,.